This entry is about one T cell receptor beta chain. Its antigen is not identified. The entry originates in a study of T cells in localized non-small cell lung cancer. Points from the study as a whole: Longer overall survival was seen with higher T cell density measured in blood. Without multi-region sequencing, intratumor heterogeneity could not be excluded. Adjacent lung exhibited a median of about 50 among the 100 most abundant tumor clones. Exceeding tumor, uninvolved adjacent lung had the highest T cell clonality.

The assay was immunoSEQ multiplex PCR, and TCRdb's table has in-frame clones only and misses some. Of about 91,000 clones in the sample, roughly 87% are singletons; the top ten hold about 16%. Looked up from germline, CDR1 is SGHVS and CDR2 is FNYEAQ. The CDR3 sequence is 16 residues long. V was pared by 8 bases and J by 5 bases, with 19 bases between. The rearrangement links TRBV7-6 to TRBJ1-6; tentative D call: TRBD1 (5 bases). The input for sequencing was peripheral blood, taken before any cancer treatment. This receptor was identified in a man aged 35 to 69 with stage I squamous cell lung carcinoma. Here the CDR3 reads CASSRDPPTNNSPLHF. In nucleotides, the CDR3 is TGTGCCAGCTCCAGGGACCCACCTACAAATAATTCACCCCTCCACTTT.